A selection of T cell receptor beta chains follows, all from one sample in a study of cytomegalovirus exposure and HLA in healthy donors. The method was immunoSEQ multiplex PCR; TCRdb's version includes in-frame clones alone and lacks a portion of them. The data show 100,000 to 150,000 clones, over 65% seen once. Sequencing input: PBMCs. These receptors all stem from a man aged 45-60 years in good health and CMV-seronegative. CDR3s include the opening cysteine and the closing phenylalanine or tryptophan. A D gene is named only where the DNA matches it firmly.

D gene: NA
V gene: TRBV5-1
CDR3 protein: CASSLVADSEGNEQFF

D gene: TRBD1
V gene: TRBV29-1
CDR3 protein: CSARQGTDTQYF

D gene: NA
V gene: TRBV21-1
CDR3 protein: CASSKEGDAGVNEQFF

D gene: NA
V gene: TRBV5-4
CDR3 protein: CASSFLQGGGETQYF

D gene: NA
V gene: TRBV7-9
CDR3 protein: CASSQFQMNTEAFF

D gene: NA
V gene: TRBV14
CDR3 protein: CASSPRLPANYGYTF

D gene: TRBD1
V gene: TRBV7-8
CDR3 protein: CASGPGTGASSTF

D gene: NA
V gene: TRBV5-8
CDR3 protein: CASSWEGGRNTEAFF

D gene: TRBD2
V gene: TRBV5-1
CDR3 protein: CASSLGLDYNEQFF

D gene: TRBD1
V gene: TRBV11-1
CDR3 protein: CASSRRTGDSPLHF

D gene: TRBD1
V gene: TRBV9
CDR3 protein: CASSPRDRGDEQYF

D gene: TRBD2
V gene: TRBV7-2
CDR3 protein: CASSATSGYEQYF

D gene: NA
V gene: TRBV7-8
CDR3 protein: CASSPGHLNSPLHF

D gene: NA
V gene: TRBV28
CDR3 protein: CASRGRGNEKLFF

D gene: NA
V gene: TRBV7-9
CDR3 protein: CSSRRGRETQYF

D gene: NA
V gene: TRBV19
CDR3 protein: CASRLGGPGELFF

D gene: TRBD1
V gene: TRBV6-1
CDR3 protein: CASSPGGQGDYGYTF

D gene: TRBD1
V gene: TRBV2
CDR3 protein: CASRLDRGLGEQFF

D gene: NA
V gene: TRBV5-1
CDR3 protein: CASSLGTPSRATEAFF

D gene: NA
V gene: TRBV2
CDR3 protein: CASNGVYSNQPQHF

D gene: NA
V gene: TRBV5-6
CDR3 protein: CASSPRRATEAFF

D gene: NA
V gene: TRBV19
CDR3 protein: CASSTRTQETQYF

D gene: NA
V gene: TRBV10-2
CDR3 protein: CASSEPSGYSYNEQFF

D gene: NA
V gene: TRBV7-3
CDR3 protein: CASSSSYTDTQYF

D gene: NA
V gene: TRBV11-3
CDR3 protein: CASSLDGREGLNEQYF

D gene: NA
V gene: TRBV19
CDR3 protein: CASSIDWAGGANVLTF

D gene: NA
V gene: TRBV7-9
CDR3 protein: CASSLKTRDTGELFF

D gene: NA
V gene: TRBV5-4
CDR3 protein: CASSLGQVNTEAFF

D gene: NA
V gene: TRBV6-1
CDR3 protein: CASSEAQASGNTIYF

D gene: TRBD1
V gene: TRBV18
CDR3 protein: CASSLGQGDEKLFF

D gene: NA
V gene: TRBV6-1
CDR3 protein: CASSLNSEGGETQYF

D gene: NA
V gene: TRBV6-5
CDR3 protein: CASSSGGYGYTF

D gene: TRBD1
V gene: TRBV10-3
CDR3 protein: CAISGAGTANTEAFF

D gene: NA
V gene: TRBV6-1
CDR3 protein: CASSEEEIPNEKLFF

D gene: TRBD1
V gene: TRBV5-1
CDR3 protein: CASSSTGATEAFF

D gene: TRBD1
V gene: TRBV19
CDR3 protein: CASRPGTGGRGEQFF

D gene: NA
V gene: TRBV7-8
CDR3 protein: CASSLRDTPFANYGYTF